This entry lists 15 T cell receptor beta chains sequenced from one sample in a study of CD8 T cells in ankylosing spondylitis. TCRdb independently ran MiXCR on the 5' RACE reads; one entry per CDR3 protein. The sample lists about 800,000 distinct CDR3 sequences, approximately 12% seen once, with about 0.5% in the top ten. Whole-study findings and limits: Within ankylosing spondylitis blood, a TCR beta motif made up of several highly homologous variants appeared to be characteristic.

Antigens for these TCRs are unknown. Sequencing input: blood, either unsorted or a sorted T cell fraction (not recorded which). The receptors stem from a male donor with ankylosing spondylitis.

This clonotype was seen a handful of times. V is TRBV7-2 and J is TRBJ1-5, with TRBD1 matching over 7 bases. The CDR3 has 16 amino acids. Trimming cost V 3 bases and J 1 base; bases outside gene matches: 6. Germline V gene sequence: CDR1 SGHTA, CDR2 FQGNSA. The CDR3 protein is CASSFVSGQSNQPQHF. CDR3 nucleotide sequence: TGTGCCAGCAGCTTCGTCTCGGGACAGAGCAATCAGCCCCAGCATTTT. The full variable domain, completed using reference TRBV7-2 and TRBJ1-5, is GAGVSQSPSNKVTEKGKDVELRCDPISGHTALYWYRQSLGQGLEFLIYFQGNSAPDKSGLPSDRFSAERTGGSVSTLTIQRTQQEDSAVYLCASSFVSGQSNQPQHFGDGTRLSIL.

The chain joins TRBV12-3 or TRBV12-4 to TRBJ1-1, with 7 bases fitting TRBD1. The V and J ends lost 3 bases and 0 bases, in that order; junction bases with no gene match: 7. This CDR3 has 16 amino acids. The CDR3 loop is CASSFRRQGVNTEAFF. In nucleotides, the CDR3 is TGTGCCAGCAGTTTCCGCCGACAGGGAGTGAACACTGAAGCTTTCTTT.

The V and J genes are TRBV10-3 and TRBJ1-6, with D hard to call. The CDR3 sequence is 11 residues long. Germline V gene lookup returns CDR1 ENHRY and CDR2 SYGVKD. V dropped 3 bases and J dropped 12 bases, with 6 bases sitting between them. The CDR3 loop reads CAISEAGPLHF. The DNA for the CDR3 is TGTGCCATCAGTGAAGCCGGACCCCTCCACTTT.

The chain couples TRBV6-2 or TRBV6-3 to TRBJ1-2; D call uncertain. V lost 6 bases and J 8 bases, leaving 22 bases between the germline ends. From germline, CDR1 is MNHEY and CDR2 SVGEGT. The CDR3 is 15 residues long. CDR3 in amino acids: CASSRPSGERWGYTF. Here the CDR3 DNA reads TGTGCCAGCAGCCGCCCCTCGGGAGAGAGATGGGGCTACACCTTC.

The chain joins TRBV4-2 to TRBJ2-1; 12 bases are a match to TRBD2. Germline V gene data show CDR1 as LGHNA and CDR2 as YNFKEQ. The CDR3 length is 18 residues. J lost 8 bases, V lost 2 bases, and 13 bases had no gene match. CDR3 in DNA: TGTGCCAGCAGCCAAAGATCTGATCTAGCGGGGGGGCCTTATGAGCAGTTCTTC. Amino acids: CASSQRSDLAGGPYEQFF.

This clonotype was picked up a small number of times. This CDR3 reads CATSREAQGYTEAFF. CDR3 DNA sequence: TGTGCCACCAGCAGGGAGGCTCAGGGGTACACTGAAGCTTTCTTT. V is TRBV15 and J is TRBJ1-1, with D tentatively TRBD1 (6 bases). Trimming stripped 3 bases from V and 3 bases from J, with 14 bases between. Germline lookup yields CDR1 LNHNV and CDR2 YYDKDF (reference sequence). This CDR3 contains 15 residues.

This clonotype has ten or more counts. V is TRBV20-1 and J is TRBJ1-6; 11 nucleotides line up with TRBD1. This CDR3 region has 16 residues. J lost 6 bases, V lost 1 base, and 5 bases had no gene match. CDR1 DFQATT and CDR2 SNEGSKA come from the germline V gene (reference sequence). CDR3 loop: CSARGEGTGGNSPLHF. As DNA, the CDR3 is TGCAGTGCTAGAGGGGAGGGGACAGGGGGTAATTCACCCCTCCACTTT.

This clonotype was detected only a few times. The chain links TRBV28 to TRBJ2-7; D call uncertain. The CDR3 is made up of 14 amino acids. Looked up from germline, CDR1 is MDHEN and CDR2 is SYDVKM. V gave up 2 bases and J gave up 0 bases, with 8 bases separating them. This CDR3 is CASSLIESSYEQYF. The CDR3 coding sequence is TGTGCCAGCAGTTTAATTGAGAGCTCCTACGAGCAGTACTTC.

The chain combines TRBV7-3 with TRBJ2-3; TRBD1 matches at 7 bases. The CDR3 is 15 residues long. In germline, CDR1 is SGHTA, CDR2 FQGTGA. The junction had 9 bases not matched to a gene; V was cut back by 5 bases and J by 4 bases. The CDR3 spells CASSETGWVPDTQYF. CDR3 sequence (DNA): TGTGCCAGCAGCGAGACAGGGTGGGTCCCAGATACGCAGTATTTT.

The J gene is TRBJ1-1, the V gene TRBV12-3 or TRBV12-4; 9 bases line up with TRBD1. V lost 7 bases, J lost 0 bases, and 15 bases stayed unmatched. The CDR3 extends over 18 amino acids. The DNA of the CDR3 is TGTGCCAGCATCATGAATCCGGGACAGGGATCAATGAACACTGAAGCTTTCTTT. This encodes CASIMNPGQGSMNTEAFF.

The chain employs TRBV20-1 and TRBJ2-1; D may be TRBD1 (6 bases). This CDR3 contains 14 residues. Germline values: CDR1 DFQATT, CDR2 SNEGSKA (reference sequence). The V and J ends lost 2 bases and 1 base respectively, with 9 bases between them. For the CDR3, the DNA is TGCAGTGCTAGAAGGGGGATGTCCTACAATGAGCAGTTCTTC. Translated, it gives CSARRGMSYNEQFF.

Only a few counts were recorded for this clonotype. The chain links TRBV7-2 to TRBJ2-1; TRBD1 aligns across 9 bases. J was trimmed by 4 bases and V by 5 bases; bases with no gene match: 6. Germline V gene sequence: CDR1 SGHTA, CDR2 FQGNSA. The CDR3 extends over 15 amino acids. The CDR3 here is CASSEDRGAYNEQFF. The DNA for the CDR3 is TGTGCCAGCAGCGAAGACAGGGGGGCGTACAATGAGCAGTTCTTC. The full variable domain, with the rest looked up from reference TRBV7-2 and TRBJ2-1, is GAGVSQSPSNKVTEKGKDVELRCDPISGHTALYWYRQSLGQGLEFLIYFQGNSAPDKSGLPSDRFSAERTGGSVSTLTIQRTQQEDSAVYLCASSEDRGAYNEQFFGPGTRLTVL.

The chain recombines TRBV4-3 with TRBJ1-1; 9 nucleotides agree with TRBD1. After removal of 4 bases from V and 10 bases from J, the junction contained 16 bases not matched to a gene. The CDR3 length is 16 residues. CDR1 and CDR2 (germline): LGHNA, YSLEER. This CDR3 is CASSPSGAGTGIAAFF. The CDR3 DNA reads TGCGCCAGCAGCCCCTCGGGCGCCGGGACAGGGATCGCAGCTTTCTTT.

As for this clonotype: Likely a read error: the CDR3 ends without its conserved phenylalanine or tryptophan. The DNA is left out, because the CDR3 cannot be placed on it with certainty; the CDR3 is given as TCRdb lists it. This rearrangement joins TRBV20-1 to TRBJ2-4; the table's D call, TRBD1, has no DNA check behind it. The CDR3 length is 12 residues, termini included. Germline V CDR1 and CDR2: DFQATT, SNEGSKA (reference sequence). CDR3 amino acids: CSARDLTGQGGV.

This clonotype was seen a few times. The chain links TRBV5-1 to TRBJ2-5; the D call may be TRBD1 or TRBD2 (5 bases each). The germline V gene has CDR1 SGHRS and CDR2 YFSETQ. CDR3 length: 13 amino acids. V was pared by 7 bases and J by 5 bases, with 15 bases between. CDR3 sequence (DNA): TGCGCCAGCGCCGGGACCCCCGGGGAGACCCAGTACTTC. Protein: CASAGTPGETQYF.